These 29 T cell receptor beta chains share one sample of origin, sequenced in a study of shared T cell receptors in the human thymus. Only in-frame clones appear in the TCRdb table, and some are missing; sequencing was by immunoSEQ multiplex PCR. The data hold just under 550,000 clones, with approximately 78% observed a single time. These data also featured in a second study, about human thymus T cells.

The sample consisted of thymocytes. The origin of the receptors is a boy less than two years old with a congenital heart defect.

The rearrangement links TRBV7-2 to TRBJ1-2, with D uncertain. V lost 1 base, J lost 4 bases, and 22 bases lay in between. Germline V CDR1 and CDR2: SGHTA, FQGNSA. This CDR3 is 18 amino acids long. The CDR3 sequence: CASSLGLLLTEVIYGYTF. The CDR3 bases are TGTGCCAGCAGCTTAGGGCTACTGTTGACGGAGGTTATCTATGGCTACACCTTC.

The chain is built from TRBV7-2 and TRBJ2-7; 7 bases map to TRBD1. The CDR3 spans 16 residues. Germline CDR1 and CDR2: SGHTA and FQGNSA. J gave up 5 bases and V 7 bases, and 17 bases lay outside the gene matches. DNA of the CDR3: TGTGCCAGCAACCTTAAAGACAGGGTGGCGAACCACGAGCAGTACTTC. Translated, it gives CASNLKDRVANHEQYF.

On this clone itself: A read error may produce the germline difference seen at one junction end. Other DNA sequences in the sample encode the same CDR3. V gene TRBV5-1 combines with J gene TRBJ2-7, with 10 nucleotides matching TRBD2. Germline CDR1 reads SGHRS; CDR2 reads YFSETQ. The CDR3 totals 16 residues. The CDR3 is CASSYHGLAEGYEQYF. The DNA for the CDR3 is TGCGCCAGCAGCTACCATGGACTAGCGGAAGGGTACGAACAGTACTTC.

This chain uses TRBV7-2 with TRBJ1-2, with TRBD1 matching 7 bases. This CDR3 spans 12 amino acids. Germline lookup yields CDR1 SGHTA and CDR2 FQGNSA. V dropped 8 bases and J dropped 8; count of bases not matched to a gene: 8. The CDR3 sequence is CASGTGAEGYTF. As DNA, the CDR3 is TGTGCCAGCGGTACAGGGGCGGAGGGCTACACCTTC. The entire variable domain, with the rest obtained from reference TRBV7-2 and TRBJ1-2, is as follows: GAGVSQSPSNKVTEKGKDVELRCDPISGHTALYWYRQSLGQGLEFLIYFQGNSAPDKSGLPSDRFSAERTGGSVSTLTIQRTQQEDSAVYLCASGTGAEGYTFGSGTRLTVV.

This clone was picked up one time. This sequence joins TRBV19 and TRBJ2-1; the match to TRBD2 covers 9 bases. The CDR3 sequence is 16 residues long. Unmatched junction bases numbered 7, after V lost 3 bases and J lost 4 bases. Germline V gene sequence: CDR1 LNHDA, CDR2 SQIVND (reference sequence). CDR3 in DNA: TGTGCCAGTAGTATCGGGCCTAGCGGGGAATACAATGAGCAGTTCTTC. Protein product: CASSIGPSGEYNEQFF.

The chain's CDR3 is CAWRGGSYNEQFF. The CDR3 DNA is TGTGCCTGGAGAGGAGGCTCCTACAATGAGCAGTTCTTC. The gene calls are TRBV30 and TRBJ2-1; tentative D call: TRBD2 (5 bases). This CDR3 is built from 13 residues. Looked up from germline, CDR1 is GTSNPN and CDR2 is SVGIG (reference sequence). Trimming took off 3 bases at V and 0 bases at J, with 6 bases between the two ends.

A few counts support this clone. The chain carries TRBV21-1 and TRBJ1-3; TRBD1 is the table's D call and was not checked against the DNA. TRBV21-1 is a documented pseudogene. CDR3 size: 15 residues. The CDR3 protein is CASSLPRGHGNTIYF. The CDR3 nucleotides read TGTGCCAGCAGTCTCCCCCGGGGACATGGAAACACCATATATTTT.

V and J are TRBV5-1 and TRBJ2-4; 15 nucleotides match TRBD2. The CDR3 length is 19 residues. Germline CDR1 reads SGHRS; CDR2 reads YFSETQ. Trimming at V came to 3 bases and at J to 0 bases, leaving 7 bases not matched to a gene. The CDR3: CASSSGTSGRPLAKNIQYF. CDR3 DNA sequence: TGCGCCAGCAGCTCCGGGACTAGCGGGAGGCCCCTAGCCAAAAACATTCAGTACTTC.

The chain couples TRBV18 to TRBJ2-5, with D tentatively TRBD2 (6 bases). This CDR3 region has 14 residues. The ends were cut back, 2 bases at V and 3 bases at J, with 10 bases in the middle. Germline-derived CDR1 and CDR2 are KGHSH and LQKENI. The CDR3 spells CASSPYGGKETQYF. CDR3 DNA: TGTGCCAGCTCACCATATGGGGGGAAAGAGACCCAGTACTTC.

V gene TRBV7-3 combines with J gene TRBJ2-3; 7 nucleotides agree with TRBD1. CDR1 SGHTA and CDR2 FQGTGA come from the germline V gene. The V and J ends lost 2 bases and 1 base, in that order; junction bases with no gene match: 6. This CDR3 has 16 amino acids. CDR3 region: CASSLGTVSGTDTQYF. In nucleotides, the CDR3 is TGTGCCAGCAGCTTAGGGACAGTCTCGGGCACAGATACGCAGTATTTT.

The chain is built from TRBV12-5 and TRBJ1-1, with D possibly being TRBD1 (5 bases). From germline, CDR1 is LGHNT and CDR2 FRNRAP. The CDR3 spans 14 residues. Trimming left V 7 bases short and J 1 base short, with 13 bases between. The CDR3 is CASVQGEGNTEAFF. In DNA, the CDR3 is TGTGCTAGTGTCCAAGGGGAAGGGAACACTGAAGCTTTCTTT.

This chain joins TRBV5-1 and TRBJ1-1; D might be TRBD1 (5 bases). Germline-derived CDR1 and CDR2 are SGHRS and YFSETQ. The V end lost 0 bases, the J end lost 3 bases, and 15 bases lay between the germline ends. This CDR3 is 16 amino acids long. The CDR3 region is CASSLVFGGTHTEAFF. The DNA of the CDR3 is TGCGCCAGCAGCTTGGTATTTGGGGGGACCCACACTGAAGCTTTCTTT.

CDR3 bases: TGTGCCAGCAGCTTTGGCCTAGCGGGACCCACAGATACGCAGTATTTT. The encoded protein is CASSFGLAGPTDTQYF. The genes are TRBV7-2 and TRBJ2-3; 9 nucleotides align to TRBD2. This CDR3 has 16 amino acids. The V segment lost 3 bases and the J segment 2 bases; nucleotides outside the gene matches: 6. Germline lookup yields CDR1 SGHTA and CDR2 FQGNSA.

The genes are TRBV19 and TRBJ2-1; 7 bases are shared with TRBD1. This CDR3 spans 16 amino acids. CDR1 and CDR2 from the germline V gene are LNHDA and SQIVND (reference sequence). Trimming removed 2 bases from V and 2 bases from J; junction bases left unmatched: 6. The CDR3 DNA sequence: TGTGCCAGTAGTATAAGGGGGCGGGCAGCCTACAATGAGCAGTTCTTC. Translation: CASSIRGRAAYNEQFF.

The rearrangement links TRBV28 to TRBJ2-5; 8 bases agree with TRBD2. Near its end, the DNA agrees better with TRBJ2-7, so the J call may be wrong. Germline V gives CDR1 MDHEN, CDR2 SYDVKM. This CDR3 has 15 residues. The CDR3 DNA sequence: TGTGCCAGCAGTCCTCGTAGCGGGAAGCCCTACGAGCAGTACTTC. Its translation is CASSPRSGKPYEQYF.

The chain joins TRBV11-3 to TRBJ2-7; tentatively, D is TRBD1 (6 bases). Germline lookup yields CDR1 SGHNT and CDR2 YENEEA. This CDR3 region has 15 residues. Trimming shortened V by 5 bases and J by 0 bases, and 14 bases separated the two germline ends. The CDR3 DNA reads as TGTGCCAGCAGCGGCCGGGACACAAGCTCCTACGAGCAGTACTTC. This translates into CASSGRDTSSYEQYF.

J is TRBJ2-7 and V is TRBV6-4, with 12 bases identical to TRBD1. The V gene's germline CDR1 is MRHNA and CDR2 SNTAGT. The V gene end was trimmed by 4 bases and the J gene end by 3 bases; junction bases not matched to a gene: 7. This CDR3 spans 16 amino acids. For the CDR3, the DNA is TGTGCCAGCAGTGTCCCGGGACAGGGGGCCCACTACGAGCAGTACTTC. Protein sequence: CASSVPGQGAHYEQYF.

V is TRBV7-9 and J is TRBJ2-7; maybe TRBD2 (6 bases). Germline assignment: CDR1 SEHNR and CDR2 FQNEAQ (reference sequence). Trimming shortened V by 2 bases and J by 2 bases, and 16 bases separated the two germline ends. The CDR3 runs 16 residues. The CDR3 DNA sequence: TGTGCCAGCAGCTTACCTTATGGGCGGGGTACCTACGAGCAGTACTTC. Residues: CASSLPYGRGTYEQYF.

The chain carries TRBV10-3 and TRBJ1-3; D gene ambiguous. Per germline, CDR1 ENHRY and CDR2 SYGVKD. V lost 3 bases, J lost 0 bases, and 12 bases lay in between. This CDR3 comprises 16 residues. CDR3 sequence (DNA): TGTGCCATCAGTGAAGACATGGCGCCCTCTGGAAACACCATATATTTT. Amino acids: CAISEDMAPSGNTIYF.

The V gene is TRBV6-4, the J gene TRBJ1-2; a weak D match, TRBD1 (6 bases). V dropped 6 bases and J dropped 2 bases, with 10 bases sitting between them. CDR3 length: 13 residues. Germline assignment: CDR1 MRHNA and CDR2 SNTAGT. The CDR3 region is CASSRGQNYGYTF. CDR3 in DNA: TGTGCCAGCAGCCGTGGACAGAACTATGGCTACACCTTC.

V and J are TRBV28 and TRBJ1-2, with a tentative D call TRBD1 (5 bases). CDR3 length equals 16 residues. The V gene's germline CDR1 is MDHEN and CDR2 SYDVKM. Trimming took off 3 bases at V and 5 bases at J, with 19 bases between the two ends. The CDR3 DNA reads TGTGCCAGCAGTTTCCGGCCCATCGACAGCGTTTATGGCTACACCTTC. This encodes CASSFRPIDSVYGYTF.

This clone was observed a handful of times. The V call is TRBV19, the J call TRBJ1-3, with D possibly being TRBD1 (5 bases). V gave up 7 bases and J gave up 0 bases, with 22 bases separating them. The CDR3 totals 18 residues. Germline V gene sequence: CDR1 LNHDA, CDR2 SQIVND (reference sequence). The DNA of the CDR3 is TGTGCCAGTAAACGTAGACGTAAGGGGCGAAGCTCTGGAAACACCATATATTTT. Protein sequence: CASKRRRKGRSSGNTIYF.

The chain is built from TRBV19 and TRBJ1-1; D might be TRBD1 (5 bases). The germline V gene encodes CDR1 LNHDA and CDR2 SQIVND (reference sequence). With 0 bases removed from V and 3 bases from J, the gap between germline ends came to 11 bases. CDR3 length: 15 residues. This CDR3 reads CASSIDRGCHTEAFF. The CDR3 DNA follows: TGTGCCAGTAGTATAGATCGGGGGTGCCACACTGAAGCTTTCTTT. Supplemented by reference TRBV19 and TRBJ1-1, the full variable domain reads DGGITQSPKYLFRKEGQNVTLSCEQNLNHDAMYWYRQDPGQGLRLIYYSQIVNDFQKGDIAEGYSVSREKKESFPLTVTSAQKNPTAFYLCASSIDRGCHTEAFFGQGTRLTVV.

Only a few counts were recorded for this clone. The chain links TRBV14 to TRBJ2-1; TRBD1 is a possible D gene (6 bases). V was clipped by 6 bases and J by 0 bases, with 12 bases between them. CDR1 and CDR2 (germline): SGHDN, FVKESK. The CDR3 loop spans 15 amino acids. CDR3 amino acids: CASSPDSSSYNEQFF. The CDR3 bases are TGTGCCAGCAGTCCGGACAGTAGCTCCTACAATGAGCAGTTCTTC.

The V gene is TRBV18, the J gene TRBJ1-1, with 9 bases fitting TRBD1. Per germline, CDR1 KGHSH and CDR2 LQKENI. This CDR3 has 15 amino acids. Unmatched junction bases numbered 6, after V lost 3 bases and J lost 4 bases. The CDR3 bases are TGTGCCAGCTCACCGGGCCGGGACAGGGTCACTGAAGCTTTCTTT. Its protein is CASSPGRDRVTEAFF.

This chain uses TRBV5-6 with TRBJ2-7; 7 positions match TRBD2. Germline V gene lookup returns CDR1 SGHDT and CDR2 YYEEEE. V was clipped by 1 base and J by 2 bases; unmatched bases: 12. The CDR3 is made up of 17 amino acids. The CDR3 DNA sequence: TGTGCCAGCAGCTTGCTCGCTAGCGGTGGGAAGGCCTACGAGCAGTACTTC. The encoded protein is CASSLLASGGKAYEQYF.

The chain has TRBV7-3 and TRBJ2-1, with D possibly matching TRBD2 (6 bases). The ends were cut back, 5 bases at V and 7 bases at J, with 12 bases in the middle. This CDR3 is 13 amino acids long. Germline V gene data show CDR1 as SGHTA and CDR2 as FQGTGA. CDR3 DNA: TGTGCCAGCAGCCCCCGGCGGGGTAATGAGCAGTTCTTC. Translated, it gives CASSPRRGNEQFF.

V gene TRBV28 combines with J gene TRBJ2-7; 8 nucleotides match TRBD1. V was pared by 3 bases and J by 4 bases, with 11 bases of the junction left unmatched. Looked up from germline, CDR1 is MDHEN and CDR2 is SYDVKM. This CDR3 has 16 amino acids. The CDR3 loop is CASSFPRRGPKYEQYF. CDR3 in DNA: TGTGCCAGCAGTTTCCCCCGCAGGGGGCCCAAATACGAGCAGTACTTC.

The chain joins TRBV15 to TRBJ2-7; D is possibly TRBD1 (5 bases). CDR3 length equals 13 residues. The V gene's germline CDR1 is LNHNV and CDR2 YYDKDF (reference sequence). The V end was cut by 4 bases, the J end by 2 bases, with 9 bases between. The CDR3 region is CATSKQGAYEQYF. The CDR3 DNA reads TGTGCCACCAGCAAGCAGGGTGCCTACGAGCAGTACTTC.